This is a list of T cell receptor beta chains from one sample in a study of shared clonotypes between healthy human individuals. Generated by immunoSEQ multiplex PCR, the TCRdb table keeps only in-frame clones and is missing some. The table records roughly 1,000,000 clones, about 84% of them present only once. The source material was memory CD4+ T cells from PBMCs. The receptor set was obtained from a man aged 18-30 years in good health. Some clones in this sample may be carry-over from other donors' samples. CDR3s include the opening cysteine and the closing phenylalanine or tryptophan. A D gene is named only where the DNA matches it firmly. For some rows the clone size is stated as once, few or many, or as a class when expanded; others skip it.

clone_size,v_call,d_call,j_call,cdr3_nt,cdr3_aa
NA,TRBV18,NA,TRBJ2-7,TGTGCCAGCTCACCGGGGCAGCGGCTGCACTCCTACGAGCAGTACTTC,CASSPGQRLHSYEQYF
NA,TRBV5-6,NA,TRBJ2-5,TGTGCCAGCAGCTTGGCTGTCTCACAAGAGACCCAGTACTTC,CASSLAVSQETQYF
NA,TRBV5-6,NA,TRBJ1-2,TGTGCCAGCAGCTTAAGGGGTACGGGTGGCTATGGCTACACCTTC,CASSLRGTGGYGYTF
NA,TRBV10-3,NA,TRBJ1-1,TGTGCCATCAGTGGACCAGGCGCGAACACTGAAGCTTTCTTT,CAISGPGANTEAFF
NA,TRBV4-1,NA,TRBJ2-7,TGCGCCAGCAGCCAAGATCGGAGGGGTCAATCCTACGAGCAGTACTTC,CASSQDRRGQSYEQYF
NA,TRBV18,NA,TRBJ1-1,TGTGCCAGCTCACCTCACCGGGACACCGGCACTGAAGCTTTCTTT,CASSPHRDTGTEAFF
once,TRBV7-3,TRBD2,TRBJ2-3,TGTGCCAGCAGCCAGGGACTAGTCACAGATACGCAGTATTTT,CASSQGLVTDTQYF
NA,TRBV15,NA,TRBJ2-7,TGTGCCACCAGCAGAGATCATGGGACTGACGAGCAGTACTTC,CATSRDHGTDEQYF
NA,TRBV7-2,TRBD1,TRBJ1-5,TGTGCCAGCAGCTTAGAAACAGGGGTCGGCCCCCAGCATTTT,CASSLETGVGPQHF
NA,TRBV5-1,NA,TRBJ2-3,TGCGCCAGCAGCTTGGCGGGGGGCCCAGGGACAGATACGCAGTATTTT,CASSLAGGPGTDTQYF
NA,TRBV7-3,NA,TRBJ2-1,TGTGCCAGCAGCGACGGGACTGCCAATGAGCAGTTCTTC,CASSDGTANEQFF
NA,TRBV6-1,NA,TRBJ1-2,TGTGCCAGCACAAGGGCCCAGCGGGGTGGCTACACCTTC,CASTRAQRGGYTF
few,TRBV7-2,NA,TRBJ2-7,TGTGCCAGCAGCTCCCCCTACTACGAGCAGTACTTC,CASSSPYYEQYF
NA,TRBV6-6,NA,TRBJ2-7,TGTGCCAGCGGCCCATGGGTGTTCGAGCAGTACTTC,CASGPWVFEQYF
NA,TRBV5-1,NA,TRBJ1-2,TGCGCCAGCAGCTTGGAGTCCGACAGGACTGAGGGCTACACCTTC,CASSLESDRTEGYTF
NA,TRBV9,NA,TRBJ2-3,TGTGCCAGCAGCGTAAGGGACAAATACACAGATACGCAGTATTTT,CASSVRDKYTDTQYF
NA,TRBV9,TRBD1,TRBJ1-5,TGTGCCAGCAGCGTCGAGGGGGCGGGCAATCAGCCCCAGCATTTT,CASSVEGAGNQPQHF
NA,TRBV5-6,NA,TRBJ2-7,TGTGCCAGCAGCTTTCCCGAGCACACCTCTTCCGAATACGAGCAGTACTTC,CASSFPEHTSSEYEQYF
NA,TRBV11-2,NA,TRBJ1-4,TGTGCCAGCAGCCCCCGGTTGGTGGAAATGACTGAAAAACTGTTTTTT,CASSPRLVEMTEKLFF
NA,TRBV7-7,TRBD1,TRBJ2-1,TGTGCCAGCAGCACGGACAGGGACGATGAGCAGTTCTTC,CASSTDRDDEQFF
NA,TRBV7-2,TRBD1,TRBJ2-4,TGTGCCAGCAGCTCCGACAGGGTGCGCATTCAGTACTTC,CASSSDRVRIQYF
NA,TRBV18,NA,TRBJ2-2,TGTGCCAGCTCACCACAAGGCGGAATTACCGGGGAGCTGTTTTTT,CASSPQGGITGELFF
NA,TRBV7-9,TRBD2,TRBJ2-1,TGTGCCAGCAGCTTAGATGGGAGGGATGAGCAGTTCTTC,CASSLDGRDEQFF
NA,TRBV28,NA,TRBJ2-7,TGTGCCAGCAGTGCCGCCCAACAGGGCTCCTACGAGCAGTACTTC,CASSAAQQGSYEQYF
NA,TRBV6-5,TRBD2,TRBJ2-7,TGTGCCAGCAGTTACAGCGGGACCTACGAGCAGTACTTC,CASSYSGTYEQYF
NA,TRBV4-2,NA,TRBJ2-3,TGTGCCAGCAGCCAGTCTAGTAGCACAGATACGCAGTATTTT,CASSQSSSTDTQYF
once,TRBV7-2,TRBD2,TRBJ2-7,TGTGCCAGCAACCAACTAGCGGGAGGGGACGAGCAGTACTTC,CASNQLAGGDEQYF
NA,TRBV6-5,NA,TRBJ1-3,TGTGCCAGCATTGACAGCTCTGGAAACACCATATATTTT,CASIDSSGNTIYF
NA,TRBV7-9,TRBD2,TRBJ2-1,TGTGCCAGCAGCTTCGCTCTAGCGGGAGTAACCTACAATGAGCAGTTCTTC,CASSFALAGVTYNEQFF
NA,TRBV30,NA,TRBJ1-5,TGTGCCTGGAGTGTAGTCGAACAGAATCAGCCCCAGCATTTT,CAWSVVEQNQPQHF
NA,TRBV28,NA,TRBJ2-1,TGTGCCAGCAGTTTGGTAGCGAACAATGAGCAGTTCTTC,CASSLVANNEQFF
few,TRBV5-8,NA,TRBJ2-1,TGTGCCAGCAGCTCTGATAACTACGACAATGAGCAGTTCTTC,CASSSDNYDNEQFF
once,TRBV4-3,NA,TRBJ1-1,TGCGCCAGCAGCCAAGATTGGGTTAGCGCAGGAGCTTTCTTT,CASSQDWVSAGAFF
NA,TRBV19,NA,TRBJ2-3,TGTGCCAGTAGTACAAGGACAGATACGCAGTATTTT,CASSTRTDTQYF
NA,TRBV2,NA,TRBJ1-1,TGTGCCAGCAGGTTATATAGGGACACTGAAGCTTTCTTT,CASRLYRDTEAFF
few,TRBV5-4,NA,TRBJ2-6,TGTGCCAGCAACGGCAGGGGGGGCGCTGGGGCCAACGTCCTGACTTTC,CASNGRGGAGANVLTF
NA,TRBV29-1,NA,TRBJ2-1,TGCAGCGTTGAAAGGGGGAGCGCATCCTACAATGAGCAGTTCTTC,CSVERGSASYNEQFF
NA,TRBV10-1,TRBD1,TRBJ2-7,TGCGCCAGCAGTGAGCCGACAGGGGGAACGTTCGAGCAGTACTTC,CASSEPTGGTFEQYF
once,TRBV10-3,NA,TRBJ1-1,TGTGCCACCCAATTTGAGTCTGAAGCTTTCTTT,CATQFESEAFF
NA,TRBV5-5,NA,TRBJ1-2,TGTGCCAGCAGCCTAAATGACAGGCTCCTCTATGGCTACACCTTC,CASSLNDRLLYGYTF
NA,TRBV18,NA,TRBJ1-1,TGTGCCAGCTCACCACTAGAAGGGTTGAACACTGAAGCTTTCTTT,CASSPLEGLNTEAFF
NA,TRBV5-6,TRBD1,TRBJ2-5,TGTGCCAGCAGCTTTGACAGGGGAGAGACCCAGTACTTC,CASSFDRGETQYF
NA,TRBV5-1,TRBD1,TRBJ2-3,TGCGCCAGCAGATCTGGACAGGGGGCGGCAGATACGCAGTATTTT,CASRSGQGAADTQYF
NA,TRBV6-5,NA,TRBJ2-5,TGTGCCAGCAAGGGAATGGAGACCCAGTACTTC,CASKGMETQYF
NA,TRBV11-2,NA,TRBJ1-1,TGTGCCAGCAAGGACAGCGTGAACACTGAAGCTTTCTTT,CASKDSVNTEAFF
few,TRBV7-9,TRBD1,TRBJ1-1,TGTGCCAGCAGCTCGGGACAGGGGGCGGACACTGAAGCTTTCTTT,CASSSGQGADTEAFF
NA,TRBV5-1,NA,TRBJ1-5,TGCGCCAGCCCTCTTACCGGGGAAAGCAATCAGCCCCAGCATTTT,CASPLTGESNQPQHF
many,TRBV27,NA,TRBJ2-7,TGTGCCAGCAGTTTACCCCCTTTGGAGGGACCCTACTACGAGCAGTACTTC,CASSLPPLEGPYYEQYF
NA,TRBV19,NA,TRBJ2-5,TGTGCCAGTAGTAGATCTAGGGAGACCCAGTACTTC,CASSRSRETQYF
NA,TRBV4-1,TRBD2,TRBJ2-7,TGCGCCAGCAGCCAAGCGGGACTAGCGGTTCCCTACGAGCAGTACTTC,CASSQAGLAVPYEQYF
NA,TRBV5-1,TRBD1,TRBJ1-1,TGCGCCAGCAGCTTGGGGACAGGAGGTTTTAACACTGAAGCTTTCTTT,CASSLGTGGFNTEAFF
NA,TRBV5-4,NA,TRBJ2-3,TGTGCCAGCATCTTGGACTTCACAGATACGCAGTATTTT,CASILDFTDTQYF